The 27 T cell receptor beta chains below all came from one sample that was sequenced in a study of response to subunit inactivated influenza vaccine. MiXCR, run by TCRdb on the RT-PCR reads, gives a single entry per CDR3 protein. The data show about 520,000 distinct CDR3 sequences, approximately 7.2% seen once. The specimen was PBMCs from blood, collected around 25 months after vaccination. Receptor source: a man aged 50 to 69 who received an inactivated influenza vaccine.

This clonotype was detected many times. The chain carries TRBV4-3 and TRBJ1-6; tentatively, D is TRBD1 (5 bases). The V end was cut by 0 bases, the J end by 6 bases, with 12 bases between. Germline V gives CDR1 LGHNA, CDR2 YSLEER. The length of the CDR3 is 16 residues. CDR3 loop: CASSQDPRAGNSPLHF. For the CDR3, the DNA is TGCGCCAGCAGCCAAGATCCCAGGGCTGGTAATTCACCCCTCCACTTT.

This clonotype has at least ten counts. The gene calls are TRBV6-1 and TRBJ2-7; TRBD2 agrees at 9 bases. This CDR3 comprises 14 residues. CDR1 MNHNS and CDR2 SASEGT come from the germline V gene. V was pared by 6 bases and J by 3 bases, with 6 bases of the junction left unmatched. The CDR3 region has the DNA TGTGCCAGCAGCCCGACTAGCGGAGGCTACGAGCAGTACTTC. This codes for CASSPTSGGYEQYF.

The chain couples TRBV20-1 to TRBJ2-5, with 7 bases fitting TRBD1. From germline, CDR1 is DFQATT and CDR2 SNEGSKA (reference sequence). The ends lost 5 bases at V and 2 bases at J; junction bases unmatched: 8. This CDR3 has 14 amino acids. The CDR3, as DNA: TGCAGTGCTGCGCGACAGGGCATGCAAGAGACCCAGTACTTC. The encoded protein is CSAARQGMQETQYF.

The sample holds a few counts of this clonotype. The chain links TRBV7-3 to TRBJ2-1, with 8 positions matching TRBD2. Trimming took 3 bases from V and 7 from J; bases not matched to a gene: 11. Per germline, CDR1 SGHTA and CDR2 FQGTGA. This CDR3 is built from 16 residues. The CDR3 region has the DNA TGTGCCAGCAGCTTCTCCGGGACTAGGATATTGAATGAGCAGTTCTTC. Translating gives CASSFSGTRILNEQFF. Based on the CDR3 plus reference TRBV7-3 and TRBJ2-1, the full variable domain is GAGVSQTPSNKVTEKGKYVELRCDPISGHTALYWYRQSLGQGPEFLIYFQGTGAADDSGLPNDRFFAVRPEGSVSTLKIQRTERGDSAVYLCASSFSGTRILNEQFFGPGTRLTVL.

This clonotype was seen at least ten times. The chain uses TRBV5-1 and TRBJ2-1; D is undetermined. Germline V lookup: CDR1 SGHRS, CDR2 YFSETQ. With 2 bases removed from V and 4 bases from J, the gap between germline ends came to 13 bases. The CDR3 has 15 residues. The CDR3 DNA reads as TGCGCCAGCAGCTTCACGGCTGATTTTTACAATGAGCAGTTCTTC. This sequence encodes CASSFTADFYNEQFF.

In this sample, this clonotype turned up many times. The chain carries TRBV12-3 or TRBV12-4 and TRBJ1-5, with 8 bases aligning to TRBD1. There are 14 residues in the CDR3. V shed 6 bases and J 2 bases; nucleotides not matched to a gene: 3. DNA for the CDR3: TGTGCCAGCAGCTTGACAGGGGGCAATCAGCCCCAGCATTTT. Translating it yields CASSLTGGNQPQHF.

The chain uses TRBV11-1 and TRBJ1-3, with D possibly matching TRBD1 (5 bases). V was shortened by 3 bases and J by 0 bases, with 18 bases between the two germline ends. The CDR3 is 18 residues long. From germline, CDR1 is SGHAT and CDR2 FQDESV (reference sequence). CDR3 protein: CASSFREGTAISGNTIYF. For the CDR3, the DNA is TGTGCCAGCAGCTTCAGAGAAGGGACCGCTATCTCTGGAAACACCATATATTTT.

The V and J genes are TRBV20-1 and TRBJ2-7; D gene ambiguous. The V gene's germline CDR1 is DFQATT and CDR2 SNEGSKA (reference sequence). This CDR3 spans 12 amino acids. This CDR3 reads CRKDVPSYEQYF. The CDR3 region has the DNA TGCAGAAAGGACGTCCCGTCCTACGAGCAGTACTTC.

This clonotype was observed a few times. This chain uses TRBV6-1 with TRBJ2-7; D is possibly TRBD1 or TRBD2 (5 bases each). The CDR3 spans 16 residues. Germline loops: CDR1 MNHNS, CDR2 SASEGT. Trimming took 6 bases from V and 3 from J, leaving 21 bases between them. The CDR3 DNA follows: TGTGCCAGCAGGCGAAAATCAGGGTCGGGGAACTACGAGCAGTACTTC. Its translation is CASRRKSGSGNYEQYF.

Ten or more counts support this clonotype. V and J are TRBV20-1 and TRBJ2-1; D is uncertain. The V end was cut by 5 bases, the J end by 0 bases, with 14 bases between. This CDR3 is built from 15 residues. Germline values: CDR1 DFQATT, CDR2 SNEGSKA (reference sequence). CDR3 amino acids: CSAADAARSYNEQFF. CDR3 nucleotides: TGCAGTGCTGCCGATGCCGCACGCTCCTACAATGAGCAGTTCTTC.

This clonotype turned up a few times. This chain connects TRBV5-5 to TRBJ1-4; no firm D call. V dropped 1 base and J dropped 0 bases, with 13 bases sitting between them. The CDR3 sequence is 17 residues long. The germline CDR1 and CDR2 sequences are SGHKS and YYEKEE (reference sequence). Here the CDR3 reads CASSLKMIRTTNEKLFF. CDR3 bases: TGTGCCAGCAGCTTGAAGATGATCCGGACAACTAATGAAAAACTGTTTTTT.

This clonotype was counted a few times. The rearrangement links TRBV7-2 to TRBJ2-5; D not resolved. V lost 5 bases and J lost 4, with 11 bases in between. Germline V gives CDR1 SGHTA, CDR2 FQGNSA. The CDR3 runs 13 residues. CDR3: CASSPNIGETQYF. CDR3 nucleotide sequence: TGTGCCAGCAGCCCAAATATCGGAGAGACCCAGTACTTC.

This clonotype has more than one count but fewer than ten. The rearrangement uses TRBV10-3 and TRBJ2-5; TRBD2 agrees at 12 bases. The length of the CDR3 is 17 residues. The V gene's germline CDR1 is ENHRY and CDR2 SYGVKD. J was trimmed by 3 bases and V by 0 bases; bases with no gene match: 5. This CDR3 is CAISESLAGGPKETQYF. CDR3 in DNA: TGTGCCATCAGTGAGTCCCTAGCGGGAGGGCCGAAAGAGACCCAGTACTTC.

This clonotype has a count of ten or more. This chain connects TRBV11-2 to TRBJ2-4, with TRBD1 matching over 7 bases. This CDR3 contains 14 residues. V gave up 5 bases and J gave up 8 bases; unmatched junction bases: 9. Germline lookup yields CDR1 SGHAT and CDR2 FQNNGV. The DNA for the CDR3 is TGTGCCAGCAGCGAGAAGGGGGCTCGGGACATTCAGTACTTC. Protein: CASSEKGARDIQYF.

This clonotype has ten or more counts. V is TRBV20-1 and J is TRBJ2-1; no reliable D call. The CDR3 length is 13 residues. The V end lost 3 bases, the J end lost 2 bases, and 8 bases lay between the germline ends. The germline V gene has CDR1 DFQATT and CDR2 SNEGSKA (reference sequence). CDR3 amino acids: CSARDDPYNEQFF. Here the CDR3 DNA reads TGCAGTGCTAGGGACGATCCCTACAATGAGCAGTTCTTC.

This clonotype was observed many times. The V and J genes are TRBV28 and TRBJ2-7, with D possibly matching TRBD1 (6 bases). Germline CDR1 and CDR2: MDHEN and SYDVKM. The CDR3 has 14 residues. Deletions cut 7 bases from V and 0 bases from J, with 13 bases between. The CDR3 DNA reads as TGTGCCAGCACCCTTCAGGGGTCCTCCTACGAGCAGTACTTC. This gives the protein CASTLQGSSYEQYF.

V gene TRBV6-1 combines with J gene TRBJ2-5; 7 nucleotides agree with TRBD1. Germline CDR1 is MNHNS and CDR2 is SASEGT. The ends lost 6 bases at V and 5 bases at J; junction bases unmatched: 9. CDR3 length: 14 amino acids. The CDR3 DNA sequence: TGTGCCAGCAGAAACCCAGGGGGAAGGGAGACCCAGTACTTC. Translation: CASRNPGGRETQYF.

The chain is built from TRBV20-1 and TRBJ2-7; 12 nucleotides match TRBD2. V lost 6 bases and J lost 7; bases outside the gene matches: 7. Looked up from germline, CDR1 is DFQATT and CDR2 is SNEGSKA (reference sequence). There are 13 residues in the CDR3. The CDR3 protein is CSAKTSGSGEQYF. The DNA of the CDR3 is TGCAGTGCCAAGACTAGCGGGAGTGGGGAGCAGTACTTC.

The CDR3, as DNA: TGTGCCAGCAGTTTTTACGGGGAGGAAACTGAAGCTTTCTTT. This gives the protein CASSFYGEETEAFF. The J gene is TRBJ1-1, the V gene TRBV12-3 or TRBV12-4; no definite D call. Deletions cut 3 bases from V and 5 bases from J, with 13 bases between. The CDR3 spans 14 residues.

This clonotype was observed a handful of times. The chain employs TRBV4-2 and TRBJ2-2; 8 bases are shared with TRBD2. This CDR3 has 17 amino acids. Germline lookup yields CDR1 LGHNA and CDR2 YNFKEQ. The trim removed 4 bases at V and 2 bases at J, leaving 9 bases unmatched. Here the CDR3 reads CASSPRAGGPNTGELFF. DNA for the CDR3: TGTGCCAGCAGCCCAAGGGCGGGAGGCCCCAACACCGGGGAGCTGTTTTTT.

In this sample, this clonotype turned up a few times. This sequence joins TRBV4-1 and TRBJ2-3, with 7 bases that match TRBD1. CDR1 is MGHRA and CDR2 is YSYEKL in the germline V gene. Trimming removed 1 base from V and 1 base from J; junction bases left unmatched: 8. CDR3 length: 17 residues. This chain's CDR3 is CASSQAGTAFGTDTQYF. The CDR3 nucleotides read TGCGCCAGCAGCCAAGCCGGGACAGCTTTTGGCACAGATACGCAGTATTTT.

This clonotype was picked up many times. The chain links TRBV29-1 to TRBJ2-7; 7 nucleotides match TRBD1. In germline, CDR1 is SQVTM, CDR2 ANQGSEA. The CDR3 runs to 13 residues. V dropped 1 base and J dropped 4; count of bases not matched to a gene: 4. CDR3 in amino acids: CSVEAGQEYEQYF. The CDR3 DNA sequence: TGCAGCGTTGAAGCAGGACAGGAGTACGAGCAGTACTTC.

A few counts support this clonotype. The genes are TRBV29-1 and TRBJ2-1; 9 bases are shared with TRBD2. The CDR3 spans 14 residues. The J segment lost 8 bases and the V segment lost 7 bases, leaving 12 bases of the junction unmatched. The germline gives CDR1 SQVTM, CDR2 ANQGSEA. CDR3 nucleotide sequence: TGCAGCGCCGCCGGGACTAGCAGTTCCGATGAGCAGTTCTTC. This translates into CSAAGTSSSDEQFF.

This clonotype was seen at least ten times. V gene TRBV6-5 combines with J gene TRBJ1-6, with 10 positions matching TRBD1. V shed 3 bases and J 9 bases; nucleotides not matched to a gene: 2. Germline CDR1 is MNHEY and CDR2 is SVGAGI. The CDR3 has 14 amino acids. The CDR3 nucleotides are TGTGCCAGCAGTTATCGACAGGGGGCTTCACCCCTCCACTTT. Translated: CASSYRQGASPLHF.

This clonotype was counted once. The DNA for the CDR3 is TGTGCCATCCGGGACACCGTAAAGGGGATCTACGAGCAGTACTTC. Residues: CAIRDTVKGIYEQYF. The chain carries TRBV10-3 and TRBJ2-7; a possible D gene is TRBD1 (6 bases). This CDR3 is 15 amino acids long. Germline CDR1 reads ENHRY; CDR2 reads SYGVKD. Trimming took off 8 bases at V and 3 bases at J, with 20 bases between the two ends.

V and J are TRBV11-2 and TRBJ2-1; TRBD2 is a possible D gene (5 bases). This CDR3 has 14 residues. CDR1 is SGHAT and CDR2 is FQNNGV in the germline V gene. The ends were cut back, 5 bases at V and 3 bases at J, with 11 bases in the middle. CDR3 nucleotide sequence: TGTGCCAGCAGCGCTGTGAGCGGCTACAATGAGCAGTTCTTC. As protein: CASSAVSGYNEQFF.

The sample holds many counts of this clonotype. The chain employs TRBV20-1 and TRBJ2-1; 7 bases match TRBD2. Germline CDR1 is DFQATT and CDR2 is SNEGSKA (reference sequence). With 3 bases clipped from V and 0 bases from J, the junction kept 2 bases outside the gene matches. The CDR3 spans 14 residues. CDR3: CSARRGSSYNEQFF. CDR3 coding DNA: TGCAGTGCTAGGCGGGGGAGCTCCTACAATGAGCAGTTCTTC.